Described below is a single TCR beta chain sequence and its context. As yet, its antigen is unknown. The sample belongs to a study of beta chain features in type 1 diabetes. Regarding the study as a whole: Naive, central memory and Treg TCRB repertoires appeared more alike in patients than in healthy donors. cDNA-based sequencing might over-represent cells highly expressing TCR.

The length of the CDR3 is 14 residues. From germline, CDR1 is GTSNPN and CDR2 SVGIG (reference sequence). Trimming stripped 8 bases from V and 0 bases from J, with 14 bases between. All of the isolated RNA was reverse transcribed, so expressed TCRB transcripts were sequenced. TCRdb's copy holds only in-frame clones and misses some; the assay was immunoSEQ multiplex PCR. Among 250,000 to 350,000 clones listed, around 15% were seen once. Sequencing was carried out using central memory CD4+ T cells from blood. The receptor comes from a young man in good health. This chain joins TRBV30 and TRBJ1-3; possibly TRBD1 for D (5 bases). The CDR3 reads CAAGGHNSGNTIYF. As DNA, the CDR3 is TGTGCCGCAGGAGGACACAACTCTGGAAACACCATATATTTT.